These 3 T cell receptor beta chains share one sample of origin, sequenced in a study of T cell repertoires in cytomegalovirus infection. Each CDR3 protein is one row after TCRdb ran MiXCR on the reads. Among approximately 320,000 distinct CDR3 sequences listed, more than 8% were seen once. Sequencing was done on a sample of PBMCs. These receptors all come from a human donor in good health (CMV status not recorded). Some clones in this sample may be carry-over from other donors' samples.

Only a few counts were recorded for this clonotype. This chain uses TRBV25-1 with TRBJ1-6; 8 bases map to TRBD1. The V gene's germline CDR1 is MGHDK and CDR2 SYGVNS. V trimming: 5 bases; J trimming: 9 bases; junction bases outside the gene matches: 6. The CDR3 has 14 residues. DNA of the CDR3: TGTGCCAGCAGTCGTCAGGGGGCTTCTTCACCCCTCCACTTT. Translating it yields CASSRQGASSPLHF.

This clonotype was detected a few times. The chain recombines TRBV4-3 with TRBJ1-4; 9 bases map to TRBD1. Trimming took 1 base from V and 8 from J; bases not matched to a gene: 5. From germline, CDR1 is LGHNA and CDR2 YSLEER. The length of the CDR3 is 15 residues. The CDR3 nucleotides read TGCGCCAGCAGCCAAGGGACAGGGGTTGGCGAAAAACTGTTTTTT. Its protein is CASSQGTGVGEKLFF.

This clonotype was picked up many times. The V and J genes are TRBV7-3 and TRBJ2-6, with 9 bases lining up with TRBD1. V shed 0 bases and J 4 bases; nucleotides not matched to a gene: 4. Germline V gives CDR1 SGHTA, CDR2 FQGTGA. The CDR3 runs to 17 residues. In nucleotides, the CDR3 is TGTGCCAGCAGCTTAACGGGACAGGGTGGCGGGGCCAACGTCCTGACTTTC. Encoded protein: CASSLTGQGGGANVLTF.